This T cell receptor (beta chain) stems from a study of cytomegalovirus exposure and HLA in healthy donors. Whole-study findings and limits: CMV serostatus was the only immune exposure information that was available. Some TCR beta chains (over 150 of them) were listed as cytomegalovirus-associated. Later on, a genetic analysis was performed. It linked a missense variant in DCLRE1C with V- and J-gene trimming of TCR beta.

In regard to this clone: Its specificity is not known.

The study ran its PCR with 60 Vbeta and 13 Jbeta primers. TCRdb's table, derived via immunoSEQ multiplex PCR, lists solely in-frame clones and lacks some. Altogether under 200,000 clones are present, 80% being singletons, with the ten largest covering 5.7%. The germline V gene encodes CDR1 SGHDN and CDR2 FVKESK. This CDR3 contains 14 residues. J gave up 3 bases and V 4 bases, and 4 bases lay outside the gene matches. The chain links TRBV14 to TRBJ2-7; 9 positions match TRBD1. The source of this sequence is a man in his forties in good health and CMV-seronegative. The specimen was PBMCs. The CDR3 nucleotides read TGTGCCAGCAGCCGGGACAGGGTTAGCTACGAGCAGTACTTC. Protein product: CASSRDRVSYEQYF.